This T cell receptor beta chain appears in the sequencing data of a study of T-cell reconstitution after alpha-beta-depleted transplantation in children. TCRbeta library construction was performed incorporating unique molecular identifiers. Using its own MiXCR run on the PCR reads, TCRdb lists one record per CDR3 protein. The sample consists of over 300,000 distinct CDR3 sequences, 10% to 13% of them appearing once. CDR3 size: 15 residues. Germline V gene data show CDR1 as SGHVS and CDR2 as FQNEAQ. The V and J ends lost 5 bases and 4 bases respectively, with 14 bases between them. This clonotype appeared a few times.

The specimen was PBMCs from the stem cell graft donor, collected from the stem cell graft. This receptor was taken from a human donor who donated a stem cell graft to a child with acute lymphoblastic leukemia. The chain has TRBV7-8 and TRBJ1-4; D might be TRBD1 (5 bases). The CDR3 loop reads CASSRLLRGNEKLFF. CDR3 nucleotides: TGTGCCAGCAGCCGACTTTTGAGGGGTAATGAAAAACTGTTTTTT.